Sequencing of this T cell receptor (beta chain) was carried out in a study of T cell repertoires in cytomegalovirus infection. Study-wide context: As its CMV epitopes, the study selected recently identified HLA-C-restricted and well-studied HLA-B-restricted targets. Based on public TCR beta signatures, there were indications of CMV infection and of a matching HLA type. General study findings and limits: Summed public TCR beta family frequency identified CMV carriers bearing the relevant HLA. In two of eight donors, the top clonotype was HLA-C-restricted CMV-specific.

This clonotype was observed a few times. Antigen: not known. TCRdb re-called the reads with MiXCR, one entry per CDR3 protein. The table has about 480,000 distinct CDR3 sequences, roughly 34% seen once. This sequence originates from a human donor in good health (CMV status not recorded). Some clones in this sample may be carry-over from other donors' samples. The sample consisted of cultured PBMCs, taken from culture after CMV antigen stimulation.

The CDR3 protein is CASSPQEGADTQYF. The DNA for the CDR3 is TGTGCCAGCAGCCCACAGGAGGGGGCAGATACGCAGTATTTT. J is TRBJ2-3 and V is TRBV7-2; D may be TRBD1 or TRBD2 (6 bases each). The ends were cut back, 5 bases at V and 4 bases at J, with 13 bases in the middle. The CDR3 loop spans 14 amino acids. Germline V gene data show CDR1 as SGHTA and CDR2 as FQGNSA. The variable domain in full, with the rest retrieved from reference TRBV7-2 and TRBJ2-3, is GAGVSQSPSNKVTEKGKDVELRCDPISGHTALYWYRQSLGQGLEFLIYFQGNSAPDKSGLPSDRFSAERTGGSVSTLTIQRTQQEDSAVYLCASSPQEGADTQYFGPGTRLTVL.